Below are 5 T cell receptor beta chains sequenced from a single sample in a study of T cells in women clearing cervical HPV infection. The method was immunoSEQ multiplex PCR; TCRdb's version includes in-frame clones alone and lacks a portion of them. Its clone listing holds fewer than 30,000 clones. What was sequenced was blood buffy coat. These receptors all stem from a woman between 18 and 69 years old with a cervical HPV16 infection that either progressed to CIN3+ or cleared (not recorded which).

CDR3 region: CASSPSTGGNTIYF. Partial CDR3 DNA: TGTGCCAGCTCACCATCGACAGGAGGAAACACC. The gene calls are TRBV18 and TRBJ1-3; maybe TRBD1 (6 bases). Sequencing ends 3 residues short of the CDR3 end; the germline J gene provides the rest. CDR1 and CDR2 (germline): KGHSH, LQKENI. This CDR3 is 14 amino acids long. Trimming shortened V by 2 bases and J by 4 bases, and 9 bases separated the two germline ends. Supplemented by reference TRBV18 and TRBJ1-3, the full variable domain reads NAGVMQNPRHLVRRRGQEARLRCSPMKGHSHVYWYRQLPEEGLKFMVYLQKENIIDESGMPKERFSAEFPKEGPSILRIQQVVRGDSAAYFCASSPSTGGNTIYFGEGSWLTVV.

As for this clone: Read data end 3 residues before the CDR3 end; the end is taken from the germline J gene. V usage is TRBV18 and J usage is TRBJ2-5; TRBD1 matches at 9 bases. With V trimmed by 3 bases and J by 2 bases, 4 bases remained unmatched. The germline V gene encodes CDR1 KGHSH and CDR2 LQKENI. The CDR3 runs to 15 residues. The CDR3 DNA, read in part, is TGTGCCAGCTCACCTGCCGGGACAGGGCAAGAGACC. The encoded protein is CASSPAGTGQET. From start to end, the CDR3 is CASSPAGTGQETQYF.

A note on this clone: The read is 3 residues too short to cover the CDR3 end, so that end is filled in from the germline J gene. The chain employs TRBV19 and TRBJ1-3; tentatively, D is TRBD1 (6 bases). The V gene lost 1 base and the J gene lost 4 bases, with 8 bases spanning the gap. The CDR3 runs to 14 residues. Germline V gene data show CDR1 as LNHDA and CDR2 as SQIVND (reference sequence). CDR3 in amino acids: CASSIGQAGNTIYF. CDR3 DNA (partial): TGTGCCAGTAGTATAGGACAGGCCGGAAACACC. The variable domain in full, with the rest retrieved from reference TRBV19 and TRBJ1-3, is DGGITQSPKYLFRKEGQNVTLSCEQNLNHDAMYWYRQDPGQGLRLIYYSQIVNDFQKGDIAEGYSVSREKKESFPLTVTSAQKNPTAFYLCASSIGQAGNTIYFGEGSWLTVV.

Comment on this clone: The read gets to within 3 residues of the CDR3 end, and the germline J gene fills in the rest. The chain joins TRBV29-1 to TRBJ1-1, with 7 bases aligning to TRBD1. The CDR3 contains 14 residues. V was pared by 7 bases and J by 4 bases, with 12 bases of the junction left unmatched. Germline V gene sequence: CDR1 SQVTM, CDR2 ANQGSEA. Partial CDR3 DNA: TGCAGCGCTTTAGGGGAGGGGGCGGGCACTGAA. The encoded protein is CSALGEGAGTE. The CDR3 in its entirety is CSALGEGAGTEAFF.

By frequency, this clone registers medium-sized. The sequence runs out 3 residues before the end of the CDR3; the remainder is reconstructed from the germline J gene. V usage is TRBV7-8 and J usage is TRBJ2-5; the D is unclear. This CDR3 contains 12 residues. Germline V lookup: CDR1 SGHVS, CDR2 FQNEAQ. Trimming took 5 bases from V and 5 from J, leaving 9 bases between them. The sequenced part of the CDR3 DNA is TGTGCCAGCAGCGATGGCTGGGAGACC. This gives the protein CASSDGWET. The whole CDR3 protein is CASSDGWETQYF.